These T cell receptor beta chains were read from a single sample in a study of metastatic and nonmetastatic thyroid tumors. MiXCR was used by TCRdb to re-call the PCR reads. The table has more than 20,000 clones, around an eighth seen once; the top ten hold roughly a quarter. The sample was blood. These receptors were taken from a female donor with papillary thyroid cancer or a benign thyroid nodule (not recorded which). Some clones in this sample may be carry-over from other donors' samples. Each CDR3 is given without its conserved first and last residue. Fields, in order: CDR3 protein, V gene, J gene.

CDR3: SAATGLGYMNTEAF; V: TRBV20-1; J: TRBJ1-1
CDR3: ASIYQGQTCEQY; V: TRBV27; J: TRBJ2-7
CDR3: ASSQTGNYRNTIY; V: TRBV3-1; J: TRBJ1-3
CDR3: SARVGAVRYEQY; V: TRBV20-1; J: TRBJ2-7
CDR3: ASSPGTASKNTEAF; V: TRBV5-1; J: TRBJ1-1
CDR3: ASTPTLAGGGDTQY; V: TRBV27; J: TRBJ2-3
CDR3: ASSFQNQPQH; V: TRBV7-2; J: TRBJ1-5
CDR3: ASSRQEYTEAF; V: TRBV7-3; J: TRBJ1-1
CDR3: ASSHRDRNTIY; V: TRBV3-1; J: TRBJ1-3
CDR3: ASSQDPLEQDTQY; V: TRBV4-3; J: TRBJ2-3
CDR3: ASSQGTGRGYT; V: TRBV7-2; J: TRBJ1-2
CDR3: ASSLSNRLNSPLH; V: TRBV5-1; J: TRBJ1-6
CDR3: ASSLRVTGELF; V: TRBV28; J: TRBJ2-2
CDR3: ASSPNLGLQETQY; V: TRBV5-1; J: TRBJ2-5
CDR3: ASAPISGSETQC; V: TRBV2; J: TRBJ2-5
CDR3: ASSSGTGFGYT; V: TRBV6-4; J: TRBJ1-2
CDR3: SAREGSGGFEQY; V: TRBV20-1; J: TRBJ2-7
CDR3: ASSLWAALDGCT; V: TRBV5-5; J: TRBJ1-2
CDR3: ASSLGALGGLSPLH; V: TRBV3-1; J: TRBJ1-6
CDR3: ASSGPGQGNTIY; V: TRBV6-1; J: TRBJ1-3
CDR3: SVEDRVSGYT; V: TRBV29-1; J: TRBJ1-2
CDR3: SAHDANEQF; V: TRBV20-1; J: TRBJ2-1